This TCR beta chain emerged from a study of OX40 agonist ivuxolimab in advanced cancers. Study overall: A diagnosis of hepatocellular carcinoma, melanoma, renal cell or head and neck cancer was present in dose-escalation patients. The study's findings and limits: Doses of 0.1 to 3.0 mg/kg were accompanied by clonal expansion of CD4+ and CD8+ blood T cells by week 6.

Only in-frame clones appear in the TCRdb table, and some are missing; sequencing was by immunoSEQ multiplex PCR. The repertoire consists of some 49,000 clones, with around 85% occurring once and the leading ten covering 52%. Worth noting for this clone: Its antigen remains unknown.

The V gene end was trimmed by 5 bases and the J gene end by 2 bases; junction bases not matched to a gene: 7. This CDR3 contains 15 residues. Germline V CDR1 and CDR2: MNHEY, SMNVEV (reference sequence). J is TRBJ2-5 and V is TRBV27; 8 positions match TRBD1. The sequencing here drew on CD4+ or CD8+ T cells sorted from blood, taken in a trial of the OX40 agonist ivuxolimab. The receptor comes from an adult with an advanced solid tumor such as melanoma, head and neck, liver or kidney cancer. The CDR3 loop is CASSPGGRGQETQYF. The CDR3 region has the DNA TGTGCCAGCAGTCCAGGGGGCAGGGGGCAAGAGACCCAGTACTTC.